Here is one TCR beta chain with its context. This clonotype was picked up a small number of times. Its cognate antigen has yet to be identified. No qualities accompany the bases; no much larger clone lies one base away. This sample was included in a study of post-analysis software for immune sequencing data (dated by TCRdb to the mid-2010s). Describing the broader study: Disease courses on record covered relapsing-remitting, secondary progressive and progressive-relapsing multiple sclerosis, though some patients had no subtype annotation. Patient repertoires were compared against around twelve previously published healthy control repertoires from donors aged 6 to 25 years. A subset of samples was prepared in parallel using single-end sample barcoding, then pooled and co-amplified after Illumina adapter ligation.

To demonstrate the VDJtools post-analysis software, TCR beta repertoires were profiled from the peripheral blood of about 13 young patients with multiple sclerosis. The multiple sclerosis patients were children and adolescents between roughly 6 and 16 years of age. Beyond this particular receptor, the publication reports: Roughly 5 TRBV segments, including TRBV5-6, TRBV5-1 and TRBV20-1, were significantly more frequent in patients than controls. Strong co-clustering of samples prepared in the same batch was shown by direct clustering with F measure, prompting a batch-effect correction. Multiple sclerosis patients had significantly lower normalized Chao1 diversity than controls, a result that suggests substantial peripheral T-cell clonal expansion. The control group was slightly older than the multiple sclerosis patient group.

Relative to germline, V is 0 bases shorter and J is 5 bases shorter, with 17 bases between their ends. From cysteine to phenylalanine, the CDR3 is 17 amino acids long. The only DNA kept is the CDR3, 51 bases in frame from the first base. CDR1 and CDR2 (PRHDT, FYEKMQ) derive from the germline V gene (reference sequence). The library was produced with PCR. The instrument given in TCRdb is Illumina HiSeq 2500. Unique molecular identifiers were incorporated into TCR beta cDNA libraries to reduce PCR and sequencing biases. Some 500,000 cDNA molecules were obtained per 1 to 10 million input T cells, so each molecule approximated one T cell. The patient libraries were prepared and sequenced using the same protocol as the earlier healthy control dataset. Samples belonging to the same batch were prepared together, multiplexed and sequenced on a shared HiSeq lane. Concerning the study's data processing: MIGEC handled the raw barcoded reads, throwing out single-read molecular identifier groups before consensus assembly and CDR3 extraction. VDJtools was used for post-analysis of the clonotype tables, with diversity normalized by down-sampling every dataset to the smallest sample size. To correct batch-related cross-sample contamination, repertoire overlap clustering matched CDR3 amino acid sequences but not nucleotide sequences. Using fastp at Q25 and MiXCR, TCRdb reprocessed the public reads and kept productive beta chains. All rows with the same CDR3 protein become a single entry with the most common DNA and genes. The V and J calls reflect TCRdb's pipeline rather than the authors' work. Within this sample are around 710,000 distinct CDR3 sequences, with about 43% of them counted one time only. Jointly, the top ten make up 4.9% of the sample.

Material: blood. Recombination connected TRBV13 to TRBJ2-1; tentative D gene TRBD2, with 5 bases matching. This sequence was found in a girl aged 5 to 17 with multiple sclerosis. In nucleotide form, the sequence is TGTGCCAGCAGCTTAGGCCGGAGGCGCTTTATCGACAATGAGCAGTTCTTC. Its amino acids are CASSLGRRRFIDNEQFF.